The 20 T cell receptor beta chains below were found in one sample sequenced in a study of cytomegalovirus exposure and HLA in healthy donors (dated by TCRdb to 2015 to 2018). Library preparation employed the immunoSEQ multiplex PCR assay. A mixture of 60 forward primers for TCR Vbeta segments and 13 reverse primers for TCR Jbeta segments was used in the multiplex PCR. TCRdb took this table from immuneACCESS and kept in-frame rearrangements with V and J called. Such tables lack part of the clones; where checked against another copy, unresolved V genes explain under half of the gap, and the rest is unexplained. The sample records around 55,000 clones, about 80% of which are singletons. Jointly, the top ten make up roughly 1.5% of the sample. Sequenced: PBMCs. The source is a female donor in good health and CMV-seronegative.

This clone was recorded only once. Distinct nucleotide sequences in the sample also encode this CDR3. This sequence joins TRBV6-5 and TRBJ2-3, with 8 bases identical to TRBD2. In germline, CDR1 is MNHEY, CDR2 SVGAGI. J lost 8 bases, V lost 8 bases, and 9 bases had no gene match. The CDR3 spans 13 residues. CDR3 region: CASGTGGRRTQYF. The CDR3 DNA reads TGTGCCAGCGGTACGGGGGGGCGCCGTACGCAGTATTTT.

The CDR3 sequence: CASSLAETGNSGNTIYF. The CDR3 nucleotides are TGCGCCAGCAGCTTGGCCGAAACAGGGAACTCTGGAAACACCATATATTTT. V gene TRBV5-1 combines with J gene TRBJ1-3, with D perhaps TRBD1 (6 bases). The germline V gene encodes CDR1 SGHRS and CDR2 YFSETQ. Trimming took 0 bases from V and 0 from J, leaving 13 bases between them. The CDR3 sequence is 17 residues long.

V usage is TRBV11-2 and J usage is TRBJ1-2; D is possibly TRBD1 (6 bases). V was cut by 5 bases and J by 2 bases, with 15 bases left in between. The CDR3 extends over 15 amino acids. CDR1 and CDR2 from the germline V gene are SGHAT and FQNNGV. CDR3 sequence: CASSRSGTNNYGYTF. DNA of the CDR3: TGTGCCAGCAGCCGATCCGGGACAAACAACTATGGCTACACCTTC.

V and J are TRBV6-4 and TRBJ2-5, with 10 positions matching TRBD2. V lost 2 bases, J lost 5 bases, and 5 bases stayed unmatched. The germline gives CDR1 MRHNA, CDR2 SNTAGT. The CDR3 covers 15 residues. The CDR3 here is CASSDQAGGHETQYF. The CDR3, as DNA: TGTGCCAGCAGTGACCAAGCGGGGGGGCACGAGACCCAGTACTTC.

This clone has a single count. CDR3 sequence (DNA): TGTGCCAGCAGTGACTCTGGGCTAGCGGGGGGCAGCTCCTACAATGAGCAGTTCTTC. Translating it yields CASSDSGLAGGSSYNEQFF. This sequence joins TRBV6-4 and TRBJ2-1; 11 bases map to TRBD2. CDR3 length: 19 residues. V shed 0 bases, J shed 0 bases, and the junction held 7 bases outside the gene matches. Germline CDR1 and CDR2: MRHNA and SNTAGT.

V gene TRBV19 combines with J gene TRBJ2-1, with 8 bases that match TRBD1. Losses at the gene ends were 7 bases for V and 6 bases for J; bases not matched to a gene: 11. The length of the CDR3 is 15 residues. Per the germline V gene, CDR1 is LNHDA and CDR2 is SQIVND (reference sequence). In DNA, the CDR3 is TGTGCCAGTAACTCGGGGACAGGAGGCTTCAATGAGCAGTTCTTC. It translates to CASNSGTGGFNEQFF.

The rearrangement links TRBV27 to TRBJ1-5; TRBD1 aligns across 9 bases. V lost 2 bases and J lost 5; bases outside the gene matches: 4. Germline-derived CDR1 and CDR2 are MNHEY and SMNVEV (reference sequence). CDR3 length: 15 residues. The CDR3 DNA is TGTGCCAGCAGTTTAGCGGGACAGGGTTATCAGCCCCAGCATTTT. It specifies CASSLAGQGYQPQHF.

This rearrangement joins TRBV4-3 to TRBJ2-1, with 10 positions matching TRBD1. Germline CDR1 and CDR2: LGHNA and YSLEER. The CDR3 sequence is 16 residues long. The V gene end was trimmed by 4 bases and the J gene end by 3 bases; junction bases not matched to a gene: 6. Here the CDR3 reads CASSLKTGGVYNEQFF. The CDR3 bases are TGCGCCAGCAGCCTAAAGACAGGGGGCGTCTACAATGAGCAGTTCTTC.

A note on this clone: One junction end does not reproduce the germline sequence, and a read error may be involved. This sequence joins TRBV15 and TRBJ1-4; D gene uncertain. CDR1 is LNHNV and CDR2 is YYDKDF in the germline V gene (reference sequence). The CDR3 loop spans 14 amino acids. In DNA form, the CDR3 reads TGTGCCACAAGCACCCGGGTAGCTAATGAAAAACTGTTTTTT. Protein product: CATSTRVANEKLFF.

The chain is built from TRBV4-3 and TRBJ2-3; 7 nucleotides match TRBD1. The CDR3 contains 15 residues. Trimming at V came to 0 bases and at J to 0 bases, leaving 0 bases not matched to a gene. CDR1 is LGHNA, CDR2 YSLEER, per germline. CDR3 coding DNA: TGCGCCAGCAGCCAAGACAGGGGGAGCACAGATACGCAGTATTTT. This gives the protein CASSQDRGSTDTQYF.

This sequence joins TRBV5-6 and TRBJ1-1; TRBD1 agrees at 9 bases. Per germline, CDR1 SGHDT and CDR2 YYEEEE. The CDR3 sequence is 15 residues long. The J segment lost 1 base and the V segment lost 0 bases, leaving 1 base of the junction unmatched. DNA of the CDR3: TGTGCCAGCAGCTTGGGGGACAGGGAGAACACTGAAGCTTTCTTT. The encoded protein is CASSLGDRENTEAFF.

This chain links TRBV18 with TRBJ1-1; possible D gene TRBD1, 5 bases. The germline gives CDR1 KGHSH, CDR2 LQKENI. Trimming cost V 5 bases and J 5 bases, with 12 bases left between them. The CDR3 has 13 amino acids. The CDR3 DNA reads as TGTGCCAGCTCAATACAGGACGGGACTGAAGCTTTCTTT. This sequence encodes CASSIQDGTEAFF.

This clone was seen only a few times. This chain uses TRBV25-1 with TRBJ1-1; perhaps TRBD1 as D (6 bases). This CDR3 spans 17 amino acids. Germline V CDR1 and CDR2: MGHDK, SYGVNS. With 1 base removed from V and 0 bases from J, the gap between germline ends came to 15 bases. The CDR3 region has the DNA TGTGCCAGCAGTGAATCGGGGAGGGGGTCCATGAACACTGAAGCTTTCTTT. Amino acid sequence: CASSESGRGSMNTEAFF.

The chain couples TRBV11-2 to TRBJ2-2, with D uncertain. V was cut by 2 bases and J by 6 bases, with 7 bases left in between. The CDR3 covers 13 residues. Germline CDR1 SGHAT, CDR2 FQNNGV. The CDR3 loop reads CASSLNRAGELFF. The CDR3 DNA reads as TGTGCCAGCAGCTTAAATCGCGCCGGGGAGCTGTTTTTT.

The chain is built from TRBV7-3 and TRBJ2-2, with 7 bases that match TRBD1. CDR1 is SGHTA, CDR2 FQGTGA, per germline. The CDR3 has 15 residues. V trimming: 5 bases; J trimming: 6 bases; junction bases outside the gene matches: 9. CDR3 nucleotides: TGTGCCAGCAGCACCCACCGACAGGGTCCCGGGGAGCTGTTTTTT. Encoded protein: CASSTHRQGPGELFF.

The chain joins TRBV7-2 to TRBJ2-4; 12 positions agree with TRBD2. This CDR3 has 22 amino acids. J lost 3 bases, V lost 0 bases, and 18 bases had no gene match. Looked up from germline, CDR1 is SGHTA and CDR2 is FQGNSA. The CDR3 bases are TGTGCCAGCAGCTTAGCTGGGACTAGCGGGCCCGGGCCTGGGAGAAACAAAAACATTCAGTACTTC. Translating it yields CASSLAGTSGPGPGRNKNIQYF.

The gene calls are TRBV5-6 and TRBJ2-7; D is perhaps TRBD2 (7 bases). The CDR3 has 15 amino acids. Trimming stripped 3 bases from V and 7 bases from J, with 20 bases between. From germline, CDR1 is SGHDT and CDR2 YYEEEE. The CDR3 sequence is CASSWGDGGPGEQYF. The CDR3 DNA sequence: TGTGCCAGCAGCTGGGGGGACGGGGGGCCAGGGGAGCAGTACTTC. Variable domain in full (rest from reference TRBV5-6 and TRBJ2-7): DAGVTQSPTHLIKTRGQQVTLRCSPKSGHDTVSWYQQALGQGPQFIFQYYEEEERQRGNFPDRFSGHQFPNYSSELNVNALLLGDSALYLCASSWGDGGPGEQYFGPGTRLTVT.

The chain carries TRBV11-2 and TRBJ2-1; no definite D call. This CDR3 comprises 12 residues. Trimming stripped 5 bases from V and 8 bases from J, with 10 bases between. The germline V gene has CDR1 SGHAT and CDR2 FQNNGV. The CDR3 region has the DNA TGTGCCAGCAGCCCAGGAAGTTATGAGCAGTTCTTC. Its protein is CASSPGSYEQFF.

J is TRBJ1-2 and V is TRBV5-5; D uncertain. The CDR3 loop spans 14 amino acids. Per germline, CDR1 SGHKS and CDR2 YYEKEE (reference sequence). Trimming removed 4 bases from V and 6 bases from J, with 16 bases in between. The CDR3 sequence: CASSLRSYPNGYTF. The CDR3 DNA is TGTGCCAGCAGCCTGCGTAGCTATCCGAATGGCTACACCTTC.

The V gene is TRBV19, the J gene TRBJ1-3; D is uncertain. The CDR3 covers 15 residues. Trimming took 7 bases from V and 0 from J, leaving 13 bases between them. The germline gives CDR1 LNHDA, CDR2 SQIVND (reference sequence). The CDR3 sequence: CASTPLGHSGNTIYF. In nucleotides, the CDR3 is TGTGCCAGTACCCCCCTTGGGCACTCTGGAAACACCATATATTTT.